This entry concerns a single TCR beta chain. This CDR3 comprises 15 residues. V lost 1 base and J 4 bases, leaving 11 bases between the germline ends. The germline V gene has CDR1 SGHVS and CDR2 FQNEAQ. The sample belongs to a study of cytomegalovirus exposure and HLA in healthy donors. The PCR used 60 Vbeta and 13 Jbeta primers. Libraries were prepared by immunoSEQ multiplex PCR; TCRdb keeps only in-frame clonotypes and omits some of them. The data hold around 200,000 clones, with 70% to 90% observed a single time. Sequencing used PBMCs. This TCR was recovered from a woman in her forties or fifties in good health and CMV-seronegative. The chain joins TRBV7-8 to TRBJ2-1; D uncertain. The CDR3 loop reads CASSLVVTPYNEQFF. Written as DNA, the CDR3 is TGTGCCAGCAGCTTAGTGGTGACACCGTACAATGAGCAGTTCTTC.